This TCR beta chain was recorded in a study of cytomegalovirus exposure and HLA in healthy donors. The PCR was carried out with 60 Vbeta primers and 13 Jbeta primers. The data were produced by immunoSEQ multiplex PCR, yet TCRdb's version contains in-frame clones alone and is incomplete. The sample carries roughly 160,000 clones, under 85% recorded once. Per germline, CDR1 MNHEY and CDR2 SVGAGI. Trimming removed 1 base from V and 6 bases from J, with 12 bases in between. The CDR3 runs 15 residues. Sequencing input: PBMCs. This TCR came from a woman aged 18-35 years in good health and CMV-seropositive. The chain is built from TRBV6-5 and TRBJ1-4; D not certain. CDR3 sequence: CASSYLHGVDEKLFF. CDR3 bases: TGTGCCAGCAGTTACTTGCACGGTGTTGATGAAAAACTGTTTTTT.